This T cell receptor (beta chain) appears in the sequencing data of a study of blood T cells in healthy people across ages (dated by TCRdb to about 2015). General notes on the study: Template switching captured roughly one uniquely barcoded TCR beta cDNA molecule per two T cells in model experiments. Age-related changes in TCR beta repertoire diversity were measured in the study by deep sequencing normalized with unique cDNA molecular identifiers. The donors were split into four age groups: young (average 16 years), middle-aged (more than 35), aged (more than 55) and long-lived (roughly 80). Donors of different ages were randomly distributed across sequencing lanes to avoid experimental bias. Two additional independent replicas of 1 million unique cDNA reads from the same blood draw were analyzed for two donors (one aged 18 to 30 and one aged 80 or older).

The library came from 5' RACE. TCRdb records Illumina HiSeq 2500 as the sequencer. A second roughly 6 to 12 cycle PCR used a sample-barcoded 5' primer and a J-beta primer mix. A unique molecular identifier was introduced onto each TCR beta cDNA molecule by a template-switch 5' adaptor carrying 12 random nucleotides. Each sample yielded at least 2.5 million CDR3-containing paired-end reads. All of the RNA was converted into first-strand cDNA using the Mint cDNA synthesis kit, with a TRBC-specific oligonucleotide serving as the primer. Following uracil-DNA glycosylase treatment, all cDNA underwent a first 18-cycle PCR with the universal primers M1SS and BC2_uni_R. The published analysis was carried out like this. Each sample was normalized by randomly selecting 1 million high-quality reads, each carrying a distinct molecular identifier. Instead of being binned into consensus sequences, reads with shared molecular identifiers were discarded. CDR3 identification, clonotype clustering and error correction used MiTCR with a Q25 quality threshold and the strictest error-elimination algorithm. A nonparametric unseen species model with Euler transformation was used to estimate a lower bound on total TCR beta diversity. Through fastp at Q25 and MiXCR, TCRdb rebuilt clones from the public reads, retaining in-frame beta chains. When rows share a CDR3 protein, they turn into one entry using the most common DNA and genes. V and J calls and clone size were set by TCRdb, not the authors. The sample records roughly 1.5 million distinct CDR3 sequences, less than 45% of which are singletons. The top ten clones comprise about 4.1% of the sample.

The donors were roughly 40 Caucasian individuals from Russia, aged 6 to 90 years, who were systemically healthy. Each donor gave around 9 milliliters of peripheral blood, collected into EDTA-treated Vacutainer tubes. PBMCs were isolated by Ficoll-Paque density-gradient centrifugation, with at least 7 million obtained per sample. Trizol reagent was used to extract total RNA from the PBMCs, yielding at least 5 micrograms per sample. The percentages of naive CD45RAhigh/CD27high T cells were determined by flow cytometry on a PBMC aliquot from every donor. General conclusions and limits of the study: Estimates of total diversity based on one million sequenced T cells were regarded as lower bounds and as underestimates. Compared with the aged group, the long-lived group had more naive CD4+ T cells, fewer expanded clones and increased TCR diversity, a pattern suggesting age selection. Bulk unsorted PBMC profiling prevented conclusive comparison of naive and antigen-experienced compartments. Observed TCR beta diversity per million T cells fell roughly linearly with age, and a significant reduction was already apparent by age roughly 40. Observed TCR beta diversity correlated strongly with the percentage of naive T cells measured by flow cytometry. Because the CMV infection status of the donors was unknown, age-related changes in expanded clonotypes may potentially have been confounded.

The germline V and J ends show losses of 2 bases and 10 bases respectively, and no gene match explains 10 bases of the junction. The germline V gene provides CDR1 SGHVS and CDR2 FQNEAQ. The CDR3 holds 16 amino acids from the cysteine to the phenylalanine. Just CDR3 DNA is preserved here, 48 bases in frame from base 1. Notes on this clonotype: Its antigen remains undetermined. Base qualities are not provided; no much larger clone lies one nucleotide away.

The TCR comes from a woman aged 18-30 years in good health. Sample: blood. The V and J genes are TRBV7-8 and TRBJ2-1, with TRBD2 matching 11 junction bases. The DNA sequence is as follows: TGTGCCAGCAGCTTAACTGAGCTAGCGGGGGGTCAGGAGCAGTTCTTC. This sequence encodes CASSLTELAGGQEQFF.